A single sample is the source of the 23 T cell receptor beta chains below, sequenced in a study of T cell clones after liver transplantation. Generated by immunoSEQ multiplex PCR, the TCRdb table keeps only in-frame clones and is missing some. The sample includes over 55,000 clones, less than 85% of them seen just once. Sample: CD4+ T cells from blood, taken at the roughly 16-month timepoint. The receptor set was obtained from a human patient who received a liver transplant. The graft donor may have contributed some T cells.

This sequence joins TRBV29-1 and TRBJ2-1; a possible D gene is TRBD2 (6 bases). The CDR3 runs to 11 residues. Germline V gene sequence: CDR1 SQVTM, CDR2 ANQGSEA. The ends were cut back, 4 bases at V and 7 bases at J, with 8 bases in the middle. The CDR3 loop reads CSVGRGNEQFF. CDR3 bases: TGCAGCGTTGGGCGGGGAAATGAGCAGTTCTTC.

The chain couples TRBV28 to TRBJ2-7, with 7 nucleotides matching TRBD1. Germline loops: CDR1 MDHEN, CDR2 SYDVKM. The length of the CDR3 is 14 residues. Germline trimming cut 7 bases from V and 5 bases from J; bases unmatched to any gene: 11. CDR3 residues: CASNVPTGRDEQYF. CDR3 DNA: TGTGCCAGCAACGTACCGACAGGGCGGGACGAGCAGTACTTC.

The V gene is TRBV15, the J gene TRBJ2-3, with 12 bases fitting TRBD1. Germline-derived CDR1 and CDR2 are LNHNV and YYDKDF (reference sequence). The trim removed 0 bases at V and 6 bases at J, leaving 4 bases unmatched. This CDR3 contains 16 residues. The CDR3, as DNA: TGTGCCACCAGCAGAGACCCCGGGACAGGGGGCGATACGCAGTATTTT. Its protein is CATSRDPGTGGDTQYF.

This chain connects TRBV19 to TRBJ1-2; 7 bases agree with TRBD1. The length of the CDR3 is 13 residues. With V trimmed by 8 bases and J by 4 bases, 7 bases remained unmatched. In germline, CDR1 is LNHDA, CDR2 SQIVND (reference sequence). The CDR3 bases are TGTGCCAGTGACGGAAGACAGGGCTATGGCTACACCTTC. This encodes CASDGRQGYGYTF.

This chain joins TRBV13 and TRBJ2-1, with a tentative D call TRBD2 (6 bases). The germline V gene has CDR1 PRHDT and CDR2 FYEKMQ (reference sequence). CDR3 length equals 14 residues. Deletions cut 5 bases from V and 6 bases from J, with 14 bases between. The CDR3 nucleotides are TGTGCCAGCAGCGCCTCCCTAGCGCTCAATGAGCAGTTCTTC. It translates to CASSASLALNEQFF.

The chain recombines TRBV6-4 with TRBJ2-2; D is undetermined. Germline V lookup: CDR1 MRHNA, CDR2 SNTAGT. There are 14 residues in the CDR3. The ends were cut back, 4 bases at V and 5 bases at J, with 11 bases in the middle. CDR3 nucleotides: TGTGCCAGCAGTGCCATTGACGGGACCGGGGAGCTGTTTTTT. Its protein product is CASSAIDGTGELFF.

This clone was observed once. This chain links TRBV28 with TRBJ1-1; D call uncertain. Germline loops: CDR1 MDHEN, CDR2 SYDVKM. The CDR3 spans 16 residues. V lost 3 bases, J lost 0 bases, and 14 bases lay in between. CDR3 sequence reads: CASSLTDLLLNTEAFF. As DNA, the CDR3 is TGTGCCAGCAGTTTGACCGATCTCCTTTTGAACACTGAAGCTTTCTTT. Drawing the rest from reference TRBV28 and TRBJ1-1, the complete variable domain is DVKVTQSSRYLVKRTGEKVFLECVQDMDHENMFWYRQDPGLGLRLIYFSYDVKMKEKGDIPEGYSVSREKKERFSLILESASTNQTSMYLCASSLTDLLLNTEAFFGQGTRLTVV.

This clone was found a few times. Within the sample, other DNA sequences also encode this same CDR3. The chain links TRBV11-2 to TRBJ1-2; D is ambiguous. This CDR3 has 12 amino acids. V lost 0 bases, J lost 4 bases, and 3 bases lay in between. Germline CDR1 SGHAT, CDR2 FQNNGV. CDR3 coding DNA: TGTGCCAGCAGCTTAGACAGCTATGGCTACACCTTC. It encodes CASSLDSYGYTF.

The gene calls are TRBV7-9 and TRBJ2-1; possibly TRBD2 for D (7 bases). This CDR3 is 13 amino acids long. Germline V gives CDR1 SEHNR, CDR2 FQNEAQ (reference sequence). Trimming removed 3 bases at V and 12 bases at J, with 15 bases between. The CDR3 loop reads CASSFSGGGGQFF. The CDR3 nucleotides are TGTGCCAGCAGCTTTTCGGGGGGCGGAGGGCAGTTCTTC.

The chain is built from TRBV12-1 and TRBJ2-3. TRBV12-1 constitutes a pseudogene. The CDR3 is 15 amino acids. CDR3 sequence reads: CASSFAPWCTDTQYF. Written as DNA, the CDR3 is TGTGCCAGCAGCTTTGCGCCTTGGTGTACAGATACGCAGTATTTT.

Here the CDR3 reads CASSRNRQGASTDTQYF. In nucleotides, the CDR3 is TGTGCCAGTAGTCGAAATCGACAGGGGGCTAGCACAGATACGCAGTATTTT. The chain couples TRBV19 to TRBJ2-3; 10 bases align to TRBD1. The junction had 8 bases not matched to a gene; V was cut back by 5 bases and J by 0 bases. CDR1 LNHDA and CDR2 SQIVND come from the germline V gene (reference sequence). The CDR3 length is 17 residues. Full variable domain (rest looked up from reference TRBV19 and TRBJ2-3): DGGITQSPKYLFRKEGQNVTLSCEQNLNHDAMYWYRQDPGQGLRLIYYSQIVNDFQKGDIAEGYSVSREKKESFPLTVTSAQKNPTAFYLCASSRNRQGASTDTQYFGPGTRLTVL.

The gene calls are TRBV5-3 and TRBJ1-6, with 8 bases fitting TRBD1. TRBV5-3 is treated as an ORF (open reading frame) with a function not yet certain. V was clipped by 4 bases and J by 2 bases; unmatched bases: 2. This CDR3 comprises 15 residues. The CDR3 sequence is CARSVGQAYNSPLHF. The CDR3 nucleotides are TGTGCCAGAAGCGTGGGACAGGCCTATAATTCACCCCTCCACTTT.

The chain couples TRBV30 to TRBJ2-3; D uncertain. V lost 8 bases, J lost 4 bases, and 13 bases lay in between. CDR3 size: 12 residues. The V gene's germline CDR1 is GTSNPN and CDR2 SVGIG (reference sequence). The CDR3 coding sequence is TGTGCCGGATCAGTAGACCCAGATACGCAGTATTTT. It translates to CAGSVDPDTQYF.

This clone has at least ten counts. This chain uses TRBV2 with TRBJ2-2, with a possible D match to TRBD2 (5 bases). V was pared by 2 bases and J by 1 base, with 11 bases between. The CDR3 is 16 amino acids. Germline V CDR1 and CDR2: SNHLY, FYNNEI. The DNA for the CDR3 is TGTGCCAGCAGTGAATTGAGGGTAGGGAACACCGGGGAGCTGTTTTTT. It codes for CASSELRVGNTGELFF.

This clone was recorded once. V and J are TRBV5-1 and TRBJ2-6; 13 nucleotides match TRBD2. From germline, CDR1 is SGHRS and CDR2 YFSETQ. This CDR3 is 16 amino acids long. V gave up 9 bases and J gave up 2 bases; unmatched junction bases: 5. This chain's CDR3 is CATRTSGRTGANVLTF. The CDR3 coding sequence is TGCGCCACCCGGACTAGCGGGAGAACTGGGGCCAACGTCCTGACTTTC. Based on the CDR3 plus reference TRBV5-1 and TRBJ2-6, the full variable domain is KAGVTQTPRYLIKTRGQQVTLSCSPISGHRSVSWYQQTPGQGLQFLFEYFSETQRNKGNFPGRFSGRQFSNSRSEMNVSTLELGDSALYLCATRTSGRTGANVLTFGAGSRLTVL.

The DNA of the CDR3 is TGTGCCAGCAGCTGGGGGACAGGAGAGGAGACCCAGTACTTC. Translation gives CASSWGTGEETQYF. The chain couples TRBV7-7 to TRBJ2-5; 8 bases map to TRBD1. CDR1 SSHAT and CDR2 FNYEAQ come from the germline V gene (reference sequence). With V trimmed by 4 bases and J by 5 bases, 6 bases remained unmatched. This CDR3 has 14 residues.

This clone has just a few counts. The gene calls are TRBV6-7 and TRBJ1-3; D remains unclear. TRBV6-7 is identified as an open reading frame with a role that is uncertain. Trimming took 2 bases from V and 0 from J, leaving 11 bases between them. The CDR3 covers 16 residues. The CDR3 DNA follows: TGTGCCAGCAGTTACCCTATTCAGAGCTCTGGAAACACCATATATTTT. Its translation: CASSYPIQSSGNTIYF.

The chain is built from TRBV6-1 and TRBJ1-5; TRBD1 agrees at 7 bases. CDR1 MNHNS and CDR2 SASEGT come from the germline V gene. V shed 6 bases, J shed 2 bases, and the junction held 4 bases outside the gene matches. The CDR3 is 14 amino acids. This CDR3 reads CASSGDRGNQPQHF. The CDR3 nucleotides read TGTGCCAGCAGCGGGGACAGAGGCAATCAGCCCCAGCATTTT.

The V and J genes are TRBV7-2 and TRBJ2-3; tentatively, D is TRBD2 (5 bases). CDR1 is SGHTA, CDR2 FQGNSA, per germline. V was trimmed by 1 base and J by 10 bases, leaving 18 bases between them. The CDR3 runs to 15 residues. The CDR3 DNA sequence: TGTGCCAGCAGCTTAGGCGGGTTGGGTGATGGTGCGCAGTATTTT. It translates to CASSLGGLGDGAQYF. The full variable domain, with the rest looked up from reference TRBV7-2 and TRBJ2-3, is GAGVSQSPSNKVTEKGKDVELRCDPISGHTALYWYRQSLGQGLEFLIYFQGNSAPDKSGLPSDRFSAERTGGSVSTLTIQRTQQEDSAVYLCASSLGGLGDGAQYFGPGTRLTVL.

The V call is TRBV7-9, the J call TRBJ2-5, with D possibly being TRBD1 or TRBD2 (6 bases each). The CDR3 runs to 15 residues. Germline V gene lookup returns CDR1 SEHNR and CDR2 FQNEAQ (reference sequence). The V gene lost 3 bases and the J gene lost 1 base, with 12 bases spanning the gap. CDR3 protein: CASSLYPGAQETQYF. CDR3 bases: TGTGCCAGCAGCTTGTATCCGGGGGCCCAAGAGACCCAGTACTTC.

CDR3 nucleotide sequence: TGTGCCTGGAGTTCGGGGTACGAGCAGTACTTC. This gives the protein CAWSSGYEQYF. This rearrangement joins TRBV30 to TRBJ2-7; possible D gene TRBD2, 5 bases. CDR3 length: 11 amino acids. The germline V gene encodes CDR1 GTSNPN and CDR2 SVGIG (reference sequence). Between the trimmed V and J ends, which lost 2 bases and 4 bases, there was a span of 6 bases.

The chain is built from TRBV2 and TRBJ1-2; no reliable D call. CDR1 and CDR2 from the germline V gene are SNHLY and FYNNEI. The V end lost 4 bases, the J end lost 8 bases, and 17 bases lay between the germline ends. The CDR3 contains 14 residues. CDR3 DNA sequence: TGTGCCAGCAGTGTCTTGGGATCGCGGGAGGGCTACACCTTC. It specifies CASSVLGSREGYTF.

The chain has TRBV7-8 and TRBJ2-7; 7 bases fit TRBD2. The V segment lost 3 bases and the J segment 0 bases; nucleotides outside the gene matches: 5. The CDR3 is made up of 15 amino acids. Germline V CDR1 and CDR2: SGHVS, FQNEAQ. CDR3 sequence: CASSLGGSSSYEQYF. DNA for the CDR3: TGTGCCAGCAGCTTGGGAGGGTCAAGCTCCTACGAGCAGTACTTC.